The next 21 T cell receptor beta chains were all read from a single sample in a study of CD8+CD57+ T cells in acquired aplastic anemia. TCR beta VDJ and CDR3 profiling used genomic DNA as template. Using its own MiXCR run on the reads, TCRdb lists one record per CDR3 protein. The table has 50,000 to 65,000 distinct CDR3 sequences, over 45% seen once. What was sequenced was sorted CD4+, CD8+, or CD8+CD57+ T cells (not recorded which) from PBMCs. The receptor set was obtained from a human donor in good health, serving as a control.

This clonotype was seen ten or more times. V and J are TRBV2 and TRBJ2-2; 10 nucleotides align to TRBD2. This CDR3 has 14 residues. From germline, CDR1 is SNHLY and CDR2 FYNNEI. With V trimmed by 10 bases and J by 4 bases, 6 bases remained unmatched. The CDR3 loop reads CATVGLALTGELFF. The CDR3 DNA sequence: TGTGCCACCGTGGGACTAGCGCTCACCGGGGAGCTGTTTTTT.

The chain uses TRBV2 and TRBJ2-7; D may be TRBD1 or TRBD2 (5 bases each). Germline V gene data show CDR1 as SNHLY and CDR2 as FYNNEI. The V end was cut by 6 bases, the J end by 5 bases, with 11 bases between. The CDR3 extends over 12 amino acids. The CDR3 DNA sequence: TGTGCCAGCAGGAGTGGGGGAAACGAGCAGTACGTC. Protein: CASRSGGNEQYV.

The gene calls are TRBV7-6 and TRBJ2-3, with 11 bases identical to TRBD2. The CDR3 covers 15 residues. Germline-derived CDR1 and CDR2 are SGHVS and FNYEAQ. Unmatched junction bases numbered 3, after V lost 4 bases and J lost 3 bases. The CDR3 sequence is CASSYRLAGTDTQYF. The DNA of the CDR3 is TGTGCCAGCAGCTACCGACTAGCGGGAACAGATACGCAGTATTTT.

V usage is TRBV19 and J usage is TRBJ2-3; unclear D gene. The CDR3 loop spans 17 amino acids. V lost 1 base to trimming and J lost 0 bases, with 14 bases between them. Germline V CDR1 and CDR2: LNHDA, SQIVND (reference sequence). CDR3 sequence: CASSIVVADPSTDTQYF. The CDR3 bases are TGTGCCAGTAGTATAGTGGTGGCCGACCCTAGCACAGATACGCAGTATTTT.

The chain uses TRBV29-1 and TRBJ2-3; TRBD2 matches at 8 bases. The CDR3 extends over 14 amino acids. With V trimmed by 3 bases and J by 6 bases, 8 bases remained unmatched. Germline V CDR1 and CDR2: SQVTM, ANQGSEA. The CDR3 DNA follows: TGCAGCGTTGACCCTCGACTAGCGCCTGATACGCAGTATTTT. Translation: CSVDPRLAPDTQYF.

The CDR3 sequence is CASSIGLADSYEQYF. DNA of the CDR3: TGTGCCAGTAGTATAGGGCTAGCGGACTCCTACGAGCAGTACTTC. The chain links TRBV19 to TRBJ2-7, with TRBD2 matching over 7 bases. The CDR3 is made up of 15 amino acids. V lost 1 base and J lost 0; bases outside the gene matches: 3. The germline gives CDR1 LNHDA, CDR2 SQIVND (reference sequence).

Here the CDR3 DNA reads TGTGCCATCAGTGCTAGGGCTAGCGGGAGCCGATTCTACGAGCAGTACTTC. Amino acids: CAISARASGSRFYEQYF. The chain combines TRBV10-3 with TRBJ2-7, with 10 bases aligning to TRBD2. Germline lookup yields CDR1 ENHRY and CDR2 SYGVKD. CDR3 length: 17 amino acids. The V segment lost 4 bases and the J segment 3 bases; nucleotides outside the gene matches: 12.

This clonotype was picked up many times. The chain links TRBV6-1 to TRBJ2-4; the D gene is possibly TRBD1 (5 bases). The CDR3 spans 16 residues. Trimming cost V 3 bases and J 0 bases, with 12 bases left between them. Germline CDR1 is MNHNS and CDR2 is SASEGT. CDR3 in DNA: TGTGCCAGCAGTGACAGGGAAAACAGAGCCAAAAACATTCAGTACTTC. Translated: CASSDRENRAKNIQYF.

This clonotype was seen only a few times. The CDR3 protein is CASTTGNSPLHF. The CDR3 nucleotides read TGTGCCAGTACGACAGGGAATTCACCCCTCCACTTT. The V call is TRBV2, the J call TRBJ1-6, with TRBD1 identical over 7 bases. CDR3 size: 12 residues. Per germline, CDR1 SNHLY and CDR2 FYNNEI. J gave up 7 bases and V 9 bases, and 3 bases lay outside the gene matches.

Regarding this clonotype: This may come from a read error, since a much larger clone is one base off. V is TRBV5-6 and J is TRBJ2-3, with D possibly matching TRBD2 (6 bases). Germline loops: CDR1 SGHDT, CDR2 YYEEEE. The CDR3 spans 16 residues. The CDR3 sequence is CASSLYRATSTDPQYF. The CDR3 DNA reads TGTGCCAGCAGCTTGTACCGGGCAACTAGCACAGATCCGCAGTATTTT.

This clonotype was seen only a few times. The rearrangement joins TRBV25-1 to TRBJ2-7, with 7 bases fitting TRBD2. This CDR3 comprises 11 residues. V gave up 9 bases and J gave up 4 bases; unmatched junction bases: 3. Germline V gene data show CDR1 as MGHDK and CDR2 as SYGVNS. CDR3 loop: CASLRGYEQYF. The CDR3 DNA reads TGTGCCAGTCTGCGGGGGTACGAGCAGTACTTC.

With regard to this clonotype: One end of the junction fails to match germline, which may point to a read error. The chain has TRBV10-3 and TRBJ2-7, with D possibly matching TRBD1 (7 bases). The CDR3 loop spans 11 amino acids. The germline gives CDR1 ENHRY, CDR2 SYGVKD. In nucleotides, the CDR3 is TGTGCCACACAGGGGAGGTACGAGCGGTACTTC. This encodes CATQGRYERYF.

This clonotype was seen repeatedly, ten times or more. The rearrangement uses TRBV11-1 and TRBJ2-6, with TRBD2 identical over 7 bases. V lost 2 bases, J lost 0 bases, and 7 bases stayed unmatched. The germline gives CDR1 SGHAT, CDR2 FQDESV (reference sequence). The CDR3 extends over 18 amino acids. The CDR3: CASSLWEGINSGANVLTF. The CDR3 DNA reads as TGTGCCAGCAGCTTATGGGAGGGGATAAACTCTGGGGCCAACGTCCTGACTTTC.

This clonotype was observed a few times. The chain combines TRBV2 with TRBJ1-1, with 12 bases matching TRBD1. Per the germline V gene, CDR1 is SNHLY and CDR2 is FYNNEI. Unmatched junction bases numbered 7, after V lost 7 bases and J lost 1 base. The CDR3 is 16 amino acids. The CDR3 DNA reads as TGTGCCAGCACCCCGGGACAGGGGGCTCGGAACACTGAAGCTTTCTTT. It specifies CASTPGQGARNTEAFF.

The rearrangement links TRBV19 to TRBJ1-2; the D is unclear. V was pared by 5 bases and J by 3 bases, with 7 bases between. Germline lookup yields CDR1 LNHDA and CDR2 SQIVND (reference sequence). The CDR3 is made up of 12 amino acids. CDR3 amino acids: CASSVSDYGYTF. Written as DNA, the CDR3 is TGTGCCAGTAGTGTTTCTGACTATGGCTACACCTTC.

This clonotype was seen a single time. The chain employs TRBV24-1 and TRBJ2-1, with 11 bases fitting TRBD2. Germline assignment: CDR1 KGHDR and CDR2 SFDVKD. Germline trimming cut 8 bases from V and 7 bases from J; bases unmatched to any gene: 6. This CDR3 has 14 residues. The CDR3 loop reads CATKRLAGTNEQFF. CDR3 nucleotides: TGTGCCACCAAGAGACTAGCGGGGACGAATGAGCAGTTCTTC.

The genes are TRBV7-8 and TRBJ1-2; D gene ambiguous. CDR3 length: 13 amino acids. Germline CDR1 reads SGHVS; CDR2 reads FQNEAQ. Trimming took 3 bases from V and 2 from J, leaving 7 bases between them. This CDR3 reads CASSFPGNYGYTF. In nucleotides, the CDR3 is TGTGCCAGCAGCTTTCCGGGGAACTATGGCTACACCTTC.

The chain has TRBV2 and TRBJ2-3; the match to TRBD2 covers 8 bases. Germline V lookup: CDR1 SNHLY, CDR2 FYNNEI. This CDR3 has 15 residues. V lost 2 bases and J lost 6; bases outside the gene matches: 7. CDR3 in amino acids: CASSEIGGAGDTQYF. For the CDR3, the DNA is TGTGCCAGCAGTGAAATCGGGGGGGCCGGGGATACGCAGTATTTT.

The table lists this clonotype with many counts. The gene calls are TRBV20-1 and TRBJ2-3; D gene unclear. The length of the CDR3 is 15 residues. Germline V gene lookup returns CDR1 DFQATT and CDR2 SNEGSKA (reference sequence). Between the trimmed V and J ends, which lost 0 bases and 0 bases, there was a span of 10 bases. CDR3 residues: CSARDSRQSTDTQYF. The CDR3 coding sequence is TGCAGTGCTAGAGATTCGCGGCAGAGCACAGATACGCAGTATTTT.

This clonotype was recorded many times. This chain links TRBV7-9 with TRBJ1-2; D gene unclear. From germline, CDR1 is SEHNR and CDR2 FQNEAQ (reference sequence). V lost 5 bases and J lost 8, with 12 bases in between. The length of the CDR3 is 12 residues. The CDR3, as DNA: TGTGCCAGCAGCCTATCCCCCAGAGGCTACACCTTC. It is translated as CASSLSPRGYTF.

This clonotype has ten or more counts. This CDR3 is CASSVSPVTYNEQFF. The CDR3 nucleotides are TGTGCCAGCAGCGTATCCCCAGTAACCTACAATGAGCAGTTCTTC. The rearrangement links TRBV9 to TRBJ2-1; D remains unclear. CDR3 length: 15 residues. V lost 1 base and J 2 bases, leaving 10 bases between the germline ends. Germline V CDR1 and CDR2: SGDLS, YYNGEE.